The 21 T cell receptor beta chains below were found in one sample sequenced in a study of T cell changes during pregnancy in multiple sclerosis. The repertoire was sequenced with immunoSEQ multiplex PCR; TCRdb's copy has only in-frame clones and lacks some. This table holds some 71,000 clones, 91% found once. This material consisted of CD4+ T cells from peripheral blood mononuclear cells, taken in the third trimester of pregnancy. These receptors came from a female donor in good health, enrolled as a control in a pregnancy study.

This clone has a single count. The rearrangement joins TRBV5-1 to TRBJ2-1, with 9 bases that match TRBD1. CDR3 length: 14 residues. From germline, CDR1 is SGHRS and CDR2 YFSETQ. The ends lost 4 bases at V and 5 bases at J; junction bases unmatched: 4. CDR3 sequence: CASSPGQGNNEQFF. The CDR3 nucleotides are TGCGCCAGCAGCCCGGGACAGGGTAACAATGAGCAGTTCTTC.

The V and J genes are TRBV9 and TRBJ1-5, with a possible D match to TRBD1 (6 bases). The CDR3 runs 13 residues. The ends were cut back, 4 bases at V and 7 bases at J, with 12 bases in the middle. CDR1 is SGDLS, CDR2 YYNGEE, per germline. The CDR3 loop reads CASSTGLKQPQHF. CDR3 in DNA: TGTGCCAGCAGCACAGGGCTAAAACAGCCCCAGCATTTT.

The rearrangement joins TRBV29-1 to TRBJ1-1; 9 bases agree with TRBD1. V gave up 7 bases and J gave up 4 bases; unmatched junction bases: 4. The CDR3 extends over 12 amino acids. CDR1 and CDR2 from the germline V gene are SQVTM and ANQGSEA. The chain's CDR3 is CSAGTGITEAFF. The CDR3 DNA reads as TGCAGCGCTGGGACAGGGATCACTGAAGCTTTCTTT.

V usage is TRBV7-2 and J usage is TRBJ1-3; no reliable D call. CDR3 length equals 15 residues. Trimming left V 5 bases short and J 0 bases short, with 11 bases between. From germline, CDR1 is SGHTA and CDR2 FQGNSA. The CDR3 nucleotides are TGTGCCAGCAGCCCCCAAATGAGCTCTGGAAACACCATATATTTT. This gives the protein CASSPQMSSGNTIYF.

The chain is built from TRBV5-4 and TRBJ2-3; 8 nucleotides agree with TRBD1. This CDR3 has 16 residues. Germline values: CDR1 SGHNT, CDR2 YYREEE (reference sequence). V shed 3 bases, J shed 7 bases, and the junction held 13 bases outside the gene matches. The CDR3 region is CASSYLDRGTTNTQYF. In DNA, the CDR3 is TGTGCCAGCAGCTACCTAGACAGGGGTACCACGAATACGCAGTATTTT.

The chain has TRBV10-3 and TRBJ1-1, with 10 bases fitting TRBD1. Germline V gives CDR1 ENHRY, CDR2 SYGVKD. This CDR3 is 15 amino acids long. The V segment lost 2 bases and the J segment 4 bases; nucleotides outside the gene matches: 4. CDR3 sequence reads: CAISEGRTGGTEAFF. The CDR3 DNA follows: TGTGCCATCAGTGAGGGGAGGACAGGGGGCACTGAAGCTTTCTTT.

The rearrangement joins TRBV27 to TRBJ1-1, with D perhaps TRBD1 (5 bases). V was pared by 4 bases and J by 3 bases, with 12 bases between. The CDR3 totals 14 residues. Germline CDR1 MNHEY, CDR2 SMNVEV (reference sequence). In DNA, the CDR3 is TGTGCCAGCAGTTATCGGCAGGGTGACACTGAAGCTTTCTTT. Translation: CASSYRQGDTEAFF.

The chain recombines TRBV7-2 with TRBJ2-7, with D perhaps matching TRBD2 (5 bases). Germline values: CDR1 SGHTA, CDR2 FQGNSA. V was trimmed by 2 bases and J by 2 bases, leaving 10 bases between them. This CDR3 comprises 14 residues. The DNA for the CDR3 is TGTGCCAGCAGCTTAAGCGGACGTACCTACGAGCAGTACTTC. Encoded protein: CASSLSGRTYEQYF. The variable domain in full, with the rest retrieved from reference TRBV7-2 and TRBJ2-7, is GAGVSQSPSNKVTEKGKDVELRCDPISGHTALYWYRQSLGQGLEFLIYFQGNSAPDKSGLPSDRFSAERTGGSVSTLTIQRTQQEDSAVYLCASSLSGRTYEQYFGPGTRLTVT.

The chain is built from TRBV5-1 and TRBJ1-1; D perhaps matches TRBD1 (5 bases). The CDR3 totals 16 residues. Trimming pared 3 bases from V and 1 base from J, leaving 16 bases between. Looked up from germline, CDR1 is SGHRS and CDR2 is YFSETQ. Here the CDR3 reads CASSYGELTENTEAFF. The CDR3 nucleotides read TGCGCCAGCAGCTATGGCGAGCTGACAGAGAACACTGAAGCTTTCTTT.

The genes are TRBV6-5 and TRBJ2-7; TRBD1 matches 10 bases. The CDR3 is 14 amino acids. Germline V lookup: CDR1 MNHEY, CDR2 SVGAGI. The J segment lost 2 bases and the V segment lost 6 bases, leaving 4 bases of the junction unmatched. CDR3 bases: TGTGCCAGCAGCCGGACAGGGGGGGCCTACGAGCAGTACTTC. This translates into CASSRTGGAYEQYF.

This clone was seen only once. The V call is TRBV4-3, the J call TRBJ1-1, with D possibly being TRBD1 (5 bases). The CDR3 spans 18 residues. Germline V lookup: CDR1 LGHNA, CDR2 YSLEER. Trimming pared 1 base from V and 3 bases from J, leaving 21 bases between. CDR3 loop: CASSQGRRGLVVDTEAFF. In nucleotides, the CDR3 is TGCGCCAGCAGCCAAGGGAGGAGGGGTTTGGTAGTGGACACTGAAGCTTTCTTT.

The chain is built from TRBV18 and TRBJ1-2; D remains ambiguous. Germline loops: CDR1 KGHSH, CDR2 LQKENI. Trimming left V 4 bases short and J 0 bases short, with 12 bases between. The CDR3 is made up of 15 amino acids. CDR3 protein: CASSQTHEANYGYTF. CDR3 in DNA: TGTGCCAGCTCACAAACCCATGAGGCTAACTATGGCTACACCTTC. Based on the CDR3 plus reference TRBV18 and TRBJ1-2, the full variable domain is NAGVMQNPRHLVRRRGQEARLRCSPMKGHSHVYWYRQLPEEGLKFMVYLQKENIIDESGMPKERFSAEFPKEGPSILRIQQVVRGDSAAYFCASSQTHEANYGYTFGSGTRLTVV.

This rearrangement joins TRBV7-6 to TRBJ2-2, with D uncertain. This CDR3 contains 13 residues. The ends were cut back, 1 base at V and 7 bases at J, with 7 bases in the middle. Germline loops: CDR1 SGHVS, CDR2 FNYEAQ. CDR3 sequence reads: CASSLDQVGELFF. The DNA for the CDR3 is TGTGCCAGCAGCTTAGATCAGGTCGGGGAGCTGTTTTTT. Supplemented by reference TRBV7-6 and TRBJ2-2, the full variable domain reads GAGVSQSPRYKVTKRGQDVALRCDPISGHVSLYWYRQALGQGPEFLTYFNYEAQQDKSGLPNDRFSAERPEGSISTLTIQRTEQRDSAMYRCASSLDQVGELFFGEGSRLTVL.

The rearrangement uses TRBV4-3 and TRBJ2-5, with 8 positions matching TRBD2. CDR3 length equals 15 residues. Germline-derived CDR1 and CDR2 are LGHNA and YSLEER. Unmatched junction bases numbered 4, after V lost 4 bases and J lost 0 bases. CDR3 nucleotides: TGCGCCAGCAGCCCCGGGGGGGGGTACCAAGAGACCCAGTACTTC. Protein: CASSPGGGYQETQYF.

This chain connects TRBV18 to TRBJ1-1; D remains unclear. The CDR3 is made up of 13 amino acids. With 4 bases removed from V and 8 bases from J, the gap between germline ends came to 14 bases. Germline CDR1 and CDR2: KGHSH and LQKENI. The CDR3 here is CASSLVQLVEAFF. The CDR3 coding sequence is TGTGCCAGCTCACTAGTACAGCTGGTAGAAGCTTTCTTT.

The CDR3 DNA follows: TGTGCCTGGACCCCGAGCCTACTTAATGAAAAACTGTTTTTT. Translation gives CAWTPSLLNEKLFF. The rearrangement uses TRBV30 and TRBJ1-4; D gene uncertain. V lost 4 bases and J 4 bases, leaving 13 bases between the germline ends. In germline, CDR1 is GTSNPN, CDR2 SVGIG (reference sequence). The CDR3 length is 14 residues. The full variable domain, its missing parts supplied by reference TRBV30 and TRBJ1-4, is SQTIHQWPATLVQPVGSPLSLECTVEGTSNPNLYWYRQAAGRGLQLLFYSVGIGQISSEVPQNLSASRPQDRQFILSSKKLLLSDSGFYLCAWTPSLLNEKLFFGSGTQLSVL.

The V and J genes are TRBV7-6 and TRBJ1-5; weak D call: TRBD1 (6 bases). Germline V gene sequence: CDR1 SGHVS, CDR2 FNYEAQ. This CDR3 spans 14 amino acids. V gave up 5 bases and J gave up 4 bases, with 12 bases separating them. The DNA of the CDR3 is TGTGCCAGCAGCCCGGCGAGGGGGAATCAGCCCCAGCATTTT. It encodes CASSPARGNQPQHF.

The V call is TRBV6-5, the J call TRBJ1-2; TRBD1 might be the D (5 bases). Trimming stripped 0 bases from V and 4 bases from J, with 12 bases between. Germline V gene data show CDR1 as MNHEY and CDR2 as SVGAGI. The CDR3 is 15 amino acids. Here the CDR3 DNA reads TGTGCCAGCAGTTACTCGGACCAGGGACTCTATGGCTACACCTTC. Amino acid sequence: CASSYSDQGLYGYTF.

CDR3 in amino acids: CASSPTRWQGSNQPQHF. CDR3 in DNA: TGTGCCAGCAGCCCAACCCGTTGGCAGGGCAGCAATCAGCCCCAGCATTTT. This chain uses TRBV27 with TRBJ1-5; maybe TRBD1 (5 bases). Per germline, CDR1 MNHEY and CDR2 SMNVEV (reference sequence). Trimming cost V 6 bases and J 1 base, with 19 bases left between them. The CDR3 has 17 residues.

The table lists this clone with a count of one. The J gene is TRBJ1-3, the V gene TRBV7-8; 9 positions agree with TRBD1. The CDR3 length is 15 residues. V shed 2 bases and J 4 bases; nucleotides not matched to a gene: 3. Per the germline V gene, CDR1 is SGHVS and CDR2 is FQNEAQ. The CDR3 DNA sequence: TGTGCCAGCAGCTTACAAGGGACAGGGGGAAACACCATATATTTT. Translating it yields CASSLQGTGGNTIYF. Full variable domain (missing parts from reference TRBV7-8 and TRBJ1-3): GAGVSQSPRYKVAKRGQDVALRCDPISGHVSLFWYQQALGQGPEFLTYFQNEAQLDKSGLPSDRFFAERPEGSVSTLKIQRTQQEDSAVYLCASSLQGTGGNTIYFGEGSWLTVV.

The chain couples TRBV11-3 to TRBJ2-7; D gene unclear. This CDR3 has 13 amino acids. Germline CDR1 is SGHNT and CDR2 is YENEEA. The germline V and J ends were trimmed by 5 bases and 4 bases, with 12 bases remaining between them. The CDR3: CASSRGSPYEQYF. The CDR3 region has the DNA TGTGCCAGCAGCCGCGGTTCGCCGTACGAGCAGTACTTC. Based on the CDR3 plus reference TRBV11-3 and TRBJ2-7, the full variable domain is EAGVVQSPRYKIIEKKQPVAFWCNPISGHNTLYWYLQNLGQGPELLIRYENEEAVDDSQLPKDRFSAERLKGVDSTLKIQPAELGDSAVYLCASSRGSPYEQYFGPGTRLTVT.